This T cell receptor beta chain was sequenced during a study of human T cells and chemical hapten exposure. Findings and caveats of the study: With alopecia, donors may have immune responses unlike healthy people's.

This clonotype was found many times. Its cognate antigen is unknown. TCRdb re-called the RACE reads through MiXCR, storing one row per CDR3 protein. The table shows tens of thousands of distinct CDR3 sequences, with approximately 13% occurring only once. The germline gives CDR1 MNHEY, CDR2 SMNVEV (reference sequence). The CDR3 covers 15 residues. V was cut by 6 bases and J by 0 bases, with 15 bases left in between. The time point is: patch test 3, about 24 weeks after DPC sensitization. This sample's treatment: therapeutic diphenylcyclopropenone sensitization with weekly scalp DPC. Alopecia patients between 18 and 70 years old and suitable for DPC were used as donors.

The sample was whole blood, taken in connection with sensitization to the hapten diphenylcyclopropenone (DPC). The clonotype comes from a young man with alopecia areata. Some clones in this sample may be carry-over from other donors' samples. V and J are TRBV27 and TRBJ2-7, with D possibly matching TRBD2 (5 bases). The CDR3 sequence is CASSHWSAGSYEQYF. DNA of the CDR3: TGTGCCAGCAGCCATTGGTCTGCGGGCTCCTACGAGCAGTACTTC.